The 19 T cell receptor beta chains listed next were all sequenced from one sample in a study of beta chain features in type 1 diabetes (dated by TCRdb to the late 2010s). What the study reported, not specific to this receptor: In all four CD4+ subsets, TCRB CDR3 length was moderately but significantly shorter in type 1 diabetes patients.

These receptors have no identified antigens. To prepare the library, the immunoSEQ multiplex PCR assay was applied. The entire isolated RNA was reverse transcribed using the High Capacity cDNA Reverse Transcription Kit, and thus expressed TCRB transcripts were sequenced. TCRdb holds this immuneACCESS table with in-frame rearrangements only. Some clones are missing; in checked studies, unresolved V genes explain under half, and the rest has no known cause. A total of approximately 280,000 clones appear in this sample, approximately 15% of them only once. The top ten hold less than 0.02% of the sample. Sequencing was done on a sample of naive CD4+ T cells from blood. The cell subset or site label for this specimen denotes: true naive CD4+ T cells. Every receptor here comes from a man younger than 30 with type 1 diabetes.

This clone was seen more than once but under ten times. In DNA form, the CDR3 reads TGCGCCAGCGGACGCTGGACAGGGGGGCATGAGCAGTTCTTC. This gives the protein CASGRWTGGHEQFF. The chain carries TRBV5-1 and TRBJ2-1; 10 bases line up with TRBD1. CDR1 and CDR2 from the germline V gene are SGHRS and YFSETQ. Losses at the gene ends were 7 bases for V and 8 bases for J; bases not matched to a gene: 9. The CDR3 has 14 residues.

This clone was observed a handful of times. The chain links TRBV5-4 to TRBJ2-5; D is undetermined. The V end was cut by 3 bases, the J end by 3 bases, with 12 bases between. The CDR3 length is 14 residues. CDR1 and CDR2 (germline): SGHNT, YYREEE (reference sequence). The CDR3 region has the DNA TGTGCCAGCAGCTCTCAGAAGTCAGAAGAGACCCAGTACTTC. This gives the protein CASSSQKSEETQYF.

This clone was counted a few times. V and J are TRBV18 and TRBJ2-7; TRBD2 might be the D (5 bases). The CDR3 is 13 residues long. Trimming pared 7 bases from V and 7 bases from J, leaving 17 bases between. Germline-derived CDR1 and CDR2 are KGHSH and LQKENI. CDR3 sequence: CASLATELGEQYF. CDR3 DNA sequence: TGTGCCAGCTTAGCGACGGAATTGGGTGAGCAGTACTTC.

The rearrangement joins TRBV30 to TRBJ2-7; D possibly corresponds to TRBD1 (5 bases). Germline CDR1 is GTSNPN and CDR2 is SVGIG (reference sequence). Trimming removed 0 bases at V and 0 bases at J, with 9 bases between. This CDR3 has 14 residues. The CDR3 DNA reads as TGTGCCTGGAGTGTAGCAGGGATCTCCTACGAGCAGTACTTC. Residues: CAWSVAGISYEQYF.

The chain is built from TRBV6-5 and TRBJ2-7, with 8 nucleotides matching TRBD2. Germline V gives CDR1 MNHEY, CDR2 SVGAGI. The CDR3 covers 13 residues. The CDR3 DNA reads as TGTGTCACCGGGAGGGGAGTCCCCTACGAGCAGTACTTC. It encodes CVTGRGVPYEQYF.

This clone was seen more than once but under ten times. This chain joins TRBV5-1 and TRBJ2-7; a possible D gene is TRBD2 (6 bases). This CDR3 has 13 residues. Per the germline V gene, CDR1 is SGHRS and CDR2 is YFSETQ. V was shortened by 1 base and J by 6 bases, with 11 bases between the two germline ends. Here the CDR3 DNA reads TGCGCCAGCAGCTTGACTAGCAAATCCGAGCAGTACTTC. Translating gives CASSLTSKSEQYF.

In this sample, this clone turned up a few times. The CDR3 DNA reads as TGTGCCAGCAGCGTTCTAGGGACAGGGAAGTACTACGAGCAGTACTTC. Its protein product is CASSVLGTGKYYEQYF. The V gene is TRBV28, the J gene TRBJ2-7, with 9 bases identical to TRBD1. V was clipped by 6 bases and J by 3 bases; unmatched bases: 12. The germline V gene encodes CDR1 MDHEN and CDR2 SYDVKM. This CDR3 is built from 16 residues.

A word on this clone: Different DNA sequences within this sample yield the same CDR3. The CDR3 DNA reads as TGTGCCAGCTCACCGGGACAGGGCGATCAGCCCCAGCATTTT. Translated, it gives CASSPGQGDQPQHF. This chain joins TRBV18 and TRBJ1-5; TRBD1 aligns across 9 bases. With 3 bases clipped from V and 5 bases from J, the junction kept 2 bases outside the gene matches. The CDR3 loop spans 14 amino acids. CDR1 KGHSH and CDR2 LQKENI come from the germline V gene.

This clone was detected a few times. This chain links TRBV29-1 with TRBJ1-1, with 8 bases aligning to TRBD1. Germline loops: CDR1 SQVTM, CDR2 ANQGSEA. V was clipped by 2 bases and J by 8 bases; unmatched bases: 10. CDR3 length equals 14 residues. This CDR3 reads CSVELRQGAKEAFF. The CDR3 nucleotides read TGCAGCGTTGAATTAAGGCAGGGGGCAAAGGAAGCTTTCTTT.

V usage is TRBV29-1 and J usage is TRBJ2-7; TRBD1 is a possible D gene (6 bases). Germline V gene lookup returns CDR1 SQVTM and CDR2 ANQGSEA. The CDR3 runs 12 residues. Trimming pared 6 bases from V and 0 bases from J, leaving 9 bases between. The CDR3 coding sequence is TGCAGCGTAGGGACACACTCCTACGAGCAGTACTTC. It translates to CSVGTHSYEQYF.

In regard to this clone: Other nucleotide sequences in the sample specify the same CDR3. The chain recombines TRBV18 with TRBJ2-3; weak D call: TRBD2 (5 bases). Trimming took 1 base from V and 0 from J, leaving 5 bases between them. Looked up from germline, CDR1 is KGHSH and CDR2 is LQKENI. The CDR3 sequence is 14 residues long. DNA for the CDR3: TGTGCCAGCTCACCACGGACTAGCACAGATACGCAGTATTTT. This translates into CASSPRTSTDTQYF.

This chain joins TRBV29-1 and TRBJ2-7; TRBD1 matches at 11 bases. This CDR3 has 14 residues. Germline CDR1 is SQVTM and CDR2 is ANQGSEA. V lost 3 bases and J lost 0; bases outside the gene matches: 1. The CDR3 DNA follows: TGCAGCGTTGACGGGACAGGGGGCTCCTACGAGCAGTACTTC. Translating gives CSVDGTGGSYEQYF.

The rearrangement uses TRBV30 and TRBJ1-1; D may be TRBD1 (6 bases). Germline CDR1 GTSNPN, CDR2 SVGIG (reference sequence). The CDR3 runs 15 residues. V lost 3 bases to trimming and J lost 1 base, with 15 bases between them. CDR3 bases: TGTGCCTGGAGGCCGGAAATACAGGGGAACACTGAAGCTTTCTTT. Its protein product is CAWRPEIQGNTEAFF. The whole variable domain, remainder taken from reference TRBV30 and TRBJ1-1, is SQTIHQWPATLVQPVGSPLSLECTVEGTSNPNLYWYRQAAGRGLQLLFYSVGIGQISSEVPQNLSASRPQDRQFILSSKKLLLSDSGFYLCAWRPEIQGNTEAFFGQGTRLTVV.

The V and J genes are TRBV2 and TRBJ2-5; maybe TRBD1 (5 bases). V was trimmed by 4 bases and J by 2 bases, leaving 14 bases between them. The CDR3 is 15 amino acids. Germline CDR1 and CDR2: SNHLY and FYNNEI. CDR3 amino acids: CASSGKTVPQETQYF. In nucleotides, the CDR3 is TGTGCCAGCAGTGGTAAGACAGTCCCACAAGAGACCCAGTACTTC.

The gene calls are TRBV10-3 and TRBJ2-7; TRBD2 agrees at 7 bases. The germline gives CDR1 ENHRY, CDR2 SYGVKD. This CDR3 is 16 amino acids long. V was pared by 6 bases and J by 3 bases, with 14 bases of the junction left unmatched. In DNA, the CDR3 is TGTGCCATCAGGCCTAGCGGAGCTTATGGGATCTACGAGCAGTACTTC. Translation gives CAIRPSGAYGIYEQYF.

The rearrangement links TRBV11-2 to TRBJ2-3; the D gene is possibly TRBD1 (5 bases). Between the trimmed V and J ends, which lost 1 base and 4 bases, there was a span of 18 bases. In germline, CDR1 is SGHAT, CDR2 FQNNGV. This CDR3 spans 17 amino acids. This CDR3 is CASSLAPQGYWADTQYF. The CDR3 DNA sequence: TGTGCCAGCAGCTTAGCCCCCCAGGGTTACTGGGCAGATACGCAGTATTTT.

This clone appeared a few times. The CDR3 sequence: CASSVAGGGWNEQFF. CDR3 DNA sequence: TGTGCCAGCAGCGTAGCTGGGGGGGGTTGGAATGAGCAGTTCTTC. V is TRBV9 and J is TRBJ2-1; 7 bases are shared with TRBD2. V shed 0 bases, J shed 7 bases, and the junction held 7 bases outside the gene matches. CDR1 SGDLS and CDR2 YYNGEE come from the germline V gene. CDR3 length: 15 residues.

The genes are TRBV29-1 and TRBJ1-1; D is possibly TRBD1 (5 bases). This CDR3 spans 13 amino acids. Trimming pared 4 bases from V and 0 bases from J, leaving 9 bases between. The germline V gene has CDR1 SQVTM and CDR2 ANQGSEA. The CDR3 nucleotides read TGCAGCGTTGCAGGGTACATGAACACTGAAGCTTTCTTT. Translating it yields CSVAGYMNTEAFF.

This clone has more than one count but fewer than ten. V and J are TRBV7-2 and TRBJ2-1; the match to TRBD2 covers 7 bases. Germline V CDR1 and CDR2: SGHTA, FQGNSA. V lost 0 bases, J lost 2 bases, and 1 base stayed unmatched. The CDR3 is 15 residues long. The CDR3 loop is CASSLAGGAYNEQFF. CDR3 sequence (DNA): TGTGCCAGCAGCTTAGCGGGGGGGGCCTACAATGAGCAGTTCTTC. Filled out from reference TRBV7-2 and TRBJ2-1, the complete variable domain reads GAGVSQSPSNKVTEKGKDVELRCDPISGHTALYWYRQSLGQGLEFLIYFQGNSAPDKSGLPSDRFSAERTGGSVSTLTIQRTQQEDSAVYLCASSLAGGAYNEQFFGPGTRLTVL.